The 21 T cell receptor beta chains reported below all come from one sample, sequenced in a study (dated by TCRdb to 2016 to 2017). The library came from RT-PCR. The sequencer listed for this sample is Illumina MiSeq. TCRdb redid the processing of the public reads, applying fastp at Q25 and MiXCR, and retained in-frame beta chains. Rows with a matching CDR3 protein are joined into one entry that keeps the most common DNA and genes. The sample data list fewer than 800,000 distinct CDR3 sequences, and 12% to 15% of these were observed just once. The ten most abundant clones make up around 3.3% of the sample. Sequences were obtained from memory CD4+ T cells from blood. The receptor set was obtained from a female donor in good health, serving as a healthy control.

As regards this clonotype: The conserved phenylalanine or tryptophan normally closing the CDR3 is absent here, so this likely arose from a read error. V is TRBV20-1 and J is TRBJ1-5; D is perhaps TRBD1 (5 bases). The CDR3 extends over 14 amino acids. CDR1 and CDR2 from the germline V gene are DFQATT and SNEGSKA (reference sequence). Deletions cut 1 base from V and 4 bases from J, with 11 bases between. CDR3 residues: CSARVWGRNQPQHL. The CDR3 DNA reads TGCAGTGCTAGAGTCTGGGGCAGAAATCAGCCCCAGCATCTT.

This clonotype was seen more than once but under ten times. CDR3 sequence: CASSLGLAGSSTDTQYF. The CDR3 region has the DNA TGTGCCAGCAGTTTAGGGCTAGCGGGGTCTAGCACAGATACGCAGTATTTT. The chain couples TRBV12-3 or TRBV12-4 to TRBJ2-3; TRBD2 aligns across 9 bases. The CDR3 contains 17 residues. The J segment lost 0 bases and the V segment lost 1 base, leaving 5 bases of the junction unmatched.

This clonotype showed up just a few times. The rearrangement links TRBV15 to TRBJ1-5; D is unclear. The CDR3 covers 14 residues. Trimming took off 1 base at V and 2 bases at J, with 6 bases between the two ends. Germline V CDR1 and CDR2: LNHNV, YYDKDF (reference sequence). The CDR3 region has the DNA TGTGCCACCAGCAGAGGAGAAGGCAATCAGCCCCAGCATTTT. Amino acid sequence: CATSRGEGNQPQHF.

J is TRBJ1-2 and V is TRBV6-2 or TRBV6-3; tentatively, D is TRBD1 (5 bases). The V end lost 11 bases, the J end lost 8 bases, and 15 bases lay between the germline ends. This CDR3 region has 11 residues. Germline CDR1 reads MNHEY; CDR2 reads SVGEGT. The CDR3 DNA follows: TGTGCCGGGGGTGCGGGCTCCGGCTACACCTTC. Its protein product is CAGGAGSGYTF.

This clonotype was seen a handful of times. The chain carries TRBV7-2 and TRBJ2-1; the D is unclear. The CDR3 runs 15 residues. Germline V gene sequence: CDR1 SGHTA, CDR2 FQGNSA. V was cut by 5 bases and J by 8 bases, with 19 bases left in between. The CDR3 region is CASSATQTPVDEQFF. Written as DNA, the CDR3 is TGTGCCAGCAGCGCGACTCAGACGCCTGTGGATGAGCAGTTCTTC.

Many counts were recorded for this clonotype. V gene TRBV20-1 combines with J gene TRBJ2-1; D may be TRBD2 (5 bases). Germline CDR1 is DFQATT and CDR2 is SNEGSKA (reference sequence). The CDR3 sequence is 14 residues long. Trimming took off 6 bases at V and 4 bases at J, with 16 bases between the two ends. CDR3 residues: CSANSVRDYNEQFF. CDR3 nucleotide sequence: TGCAGTGCCAATAGCGTACGTGATTACAATGAGCAGTTCTTC.

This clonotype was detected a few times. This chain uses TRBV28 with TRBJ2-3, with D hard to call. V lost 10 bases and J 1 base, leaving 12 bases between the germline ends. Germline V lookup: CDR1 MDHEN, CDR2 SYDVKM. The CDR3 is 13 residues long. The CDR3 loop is CATVDPGTDTQYF. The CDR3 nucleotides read TGTGCCACCGTGGATCCAGGCACAGATACGCAGTATTTT.

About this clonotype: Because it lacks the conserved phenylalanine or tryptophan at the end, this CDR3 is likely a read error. As DNA, the CDR3 is TGTGCCAGCAGCGTTCCGGGGGCCCATGAGCAGTTCTTA. It is translated as CASSVPGAHEQFL. The chain employs TRBV9 and TRBJ2-1; either TRBD1 or TRBD2 may fit D (6 bases each). Germline CDR1 SGDLS, CDR2 YYNGEE. Between the trimmed V and J ends, which lost 2 bases and 8 bases, there was a span of 11 bases. The CDR3 has 13 amino acids.

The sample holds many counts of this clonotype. CDR3 DNA sequence: TGTGCCAGCAGTTACTCGAGTGAGGGGGCGGGTGAGCAGTTCTTC. This gives the protein CASSYSSEGAGEQFF. The V gene is TRBV6-6, the J gene TRBJ2-1; 7 nucleotides align to TRBD1. Germline-derived CDR1 and CDR2 are MNHNY and SVGAGI (reference sequence). After removal of 0 bases from V and 9 bases from J, the junction contained 8 bases not matched to a gene. CDR3 length: 15 amino acids.

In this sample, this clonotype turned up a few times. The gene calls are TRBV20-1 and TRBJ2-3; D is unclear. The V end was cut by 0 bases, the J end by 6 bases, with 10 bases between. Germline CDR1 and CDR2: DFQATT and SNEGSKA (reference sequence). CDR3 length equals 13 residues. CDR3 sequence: CSARDNIGDTQYF. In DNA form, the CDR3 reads TGCAGTGCTAGAGATAATATAGGTGATACGCAGTATTTT.

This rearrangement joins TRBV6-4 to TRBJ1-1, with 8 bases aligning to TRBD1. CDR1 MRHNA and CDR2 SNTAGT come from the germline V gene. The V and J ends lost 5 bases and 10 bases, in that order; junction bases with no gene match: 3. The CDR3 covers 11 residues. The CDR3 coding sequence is TGTGCCAGCAGTACAGACAGGGGAGCTTTCTTT. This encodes CASSTDRGAFF.

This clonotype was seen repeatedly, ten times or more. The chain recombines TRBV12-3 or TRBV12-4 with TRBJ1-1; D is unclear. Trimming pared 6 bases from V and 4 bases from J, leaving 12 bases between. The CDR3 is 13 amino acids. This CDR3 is CASSYGEGTEAFF. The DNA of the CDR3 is TGTGCCAGCAGCTACGGAGAGGGCACTGAAGCTTTCTTT.

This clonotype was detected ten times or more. In nucleotides, the CDR3 is TGTGCCAGCAGCCCCACTCGGGACGAGCAGTACTTC. As protein: CASSPTRDEQYF. The chain combines TRBV6-5 with TRBJ2-7, with no clear D. Germline V gene sequence: CDR1 MNHEY, CDR2 SVGAGI. Trimming stripped 6 bases from V and 5 bases from J, with 11 bases between. The CDR3 length is 12 residues.

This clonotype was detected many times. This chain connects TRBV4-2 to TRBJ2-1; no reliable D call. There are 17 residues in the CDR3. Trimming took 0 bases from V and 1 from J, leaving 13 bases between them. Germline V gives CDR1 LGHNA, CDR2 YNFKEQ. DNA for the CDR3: TGTGCCAGCAGCCAAGATCTCGTGGCGGTATCCTACAATGAGCAGTTCTTC. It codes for CASSQDLVAVSYNEQFF.

The CDR3 here is CSAWTGVWGGYTF. CDR3 DNA: TGCAGTGCGTGGACAGGGGTTTGGGGTGGCTACACCTTC. The J gene is TRBJ1-2, the V gene TRBV20-1, with 9 bases lining up with TRBD1. Germline CDR1 DFQATT, CDR2 SNEGSKA (reference sequence). The CDR3 sequence is 13 residues long. After removal of 6 bases from V and 7 bases from J, the junction contained 9 bases not matched to a gene.

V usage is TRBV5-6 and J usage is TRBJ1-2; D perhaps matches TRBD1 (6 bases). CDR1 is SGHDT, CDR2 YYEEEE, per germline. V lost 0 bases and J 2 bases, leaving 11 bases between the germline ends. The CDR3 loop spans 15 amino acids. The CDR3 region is CASSLGGAKNYGYTF. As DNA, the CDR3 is TGTGCCAGCAGCTTGGGGGGGGCGAAGAACTATGGCTACACCTTC.

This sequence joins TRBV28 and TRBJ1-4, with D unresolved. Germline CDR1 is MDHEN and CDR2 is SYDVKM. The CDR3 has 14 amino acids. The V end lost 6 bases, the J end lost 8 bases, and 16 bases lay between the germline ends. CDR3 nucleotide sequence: TGTGCCAGCAGGGGTGGAGTGGCTGGGGAAAAACTGTTTTTT. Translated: CASRGGVAGEKLFF.

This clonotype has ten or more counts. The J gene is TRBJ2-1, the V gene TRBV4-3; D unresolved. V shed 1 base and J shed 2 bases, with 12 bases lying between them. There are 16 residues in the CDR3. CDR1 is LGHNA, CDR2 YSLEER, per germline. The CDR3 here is CASSQGVPSPYNEQFF. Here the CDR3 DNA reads TGCGCCAGCAGCCAAGGGGTACCCTCTCCCTACAATGAGCAGTTCTTC.

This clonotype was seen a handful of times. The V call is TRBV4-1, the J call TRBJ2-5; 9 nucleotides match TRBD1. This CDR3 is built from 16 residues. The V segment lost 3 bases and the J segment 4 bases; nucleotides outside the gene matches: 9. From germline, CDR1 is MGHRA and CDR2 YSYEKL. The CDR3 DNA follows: TGCGCCAGCAGCCACCCAATACGGGACAGGGTAGAGACCCAGTACTTC. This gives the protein CASSHPIRDRVETQYF.

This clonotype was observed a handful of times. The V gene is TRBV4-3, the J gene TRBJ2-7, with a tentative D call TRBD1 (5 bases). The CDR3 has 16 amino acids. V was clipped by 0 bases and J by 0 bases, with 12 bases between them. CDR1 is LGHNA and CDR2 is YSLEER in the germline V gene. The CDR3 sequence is CASSQEDGRASYEQYF. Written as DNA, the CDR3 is TGCGCCAGCAGCCAAGAGGATGGCAGGGCCTCCTACGAGCAGTACTTC.

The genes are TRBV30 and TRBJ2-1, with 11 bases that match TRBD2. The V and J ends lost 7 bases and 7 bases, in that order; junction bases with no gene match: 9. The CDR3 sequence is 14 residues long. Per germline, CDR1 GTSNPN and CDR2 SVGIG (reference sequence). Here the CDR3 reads CASRSSGRYNEQFF. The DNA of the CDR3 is TGTGCCTCCAGGTCTAGCGGGAGGTATAATGAGCAGTTCTTC.